This T cell receptor beta chain was recorded in a study of control samples from healthy donors and cancer patients. This clone was seen just once. Clones were read by immunoSEQ multiplex PCR, and TCRdb kept only the in-frame ones, dropping some. The sample records roughly 120,000 clones, about 92% being singletons. The source is a man in his fifties with head and neck cancer. The sample taken for sequencing was PBMCs.

CDR3 amino acids: CASSYQGFLNEQFF. DNA of the CDR3: TGTGCCAGCAGCTATCAGGGGTTTCTCAATGAGCAGTTCTTC. V usage is TRBV7-2 and J usage is TRBJ2-1; tentative D call: TRBD1 (6 bases). The CDR3 totals 14 residues. Germline assignment: CDR1 SGHTA and CDR2 FQGNSA. The V end was cut by 4 bases, the J end by 6 bases, with 13 bases between.